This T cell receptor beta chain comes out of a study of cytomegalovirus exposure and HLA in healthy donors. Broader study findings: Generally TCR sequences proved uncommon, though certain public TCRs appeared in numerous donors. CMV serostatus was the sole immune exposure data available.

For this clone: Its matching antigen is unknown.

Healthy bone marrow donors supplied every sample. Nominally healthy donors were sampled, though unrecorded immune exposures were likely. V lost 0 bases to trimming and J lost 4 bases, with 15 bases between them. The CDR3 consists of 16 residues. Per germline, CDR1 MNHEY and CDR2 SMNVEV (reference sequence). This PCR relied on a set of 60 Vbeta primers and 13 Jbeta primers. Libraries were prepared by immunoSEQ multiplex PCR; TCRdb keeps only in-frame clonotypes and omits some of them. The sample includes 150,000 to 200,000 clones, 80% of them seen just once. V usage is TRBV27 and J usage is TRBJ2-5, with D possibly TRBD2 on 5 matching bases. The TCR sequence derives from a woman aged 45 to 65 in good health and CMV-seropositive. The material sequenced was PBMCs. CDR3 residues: CASSLSVYGSLETQYF. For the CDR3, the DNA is TGTGCCAGCAGTTTATCCGTTTATGGGAGCTTAGAGACCCAGTACTTC.